The 20 T cell receptor beta chains in this list originate from one sample, sequenced in a study of early T cells in non-severe SARS-CoV-2 infection. Each CDR3 protein gets one entry after TCRdb re-called the 5' RACE reads with MiXCR. The profile shows approximately 97,000 distinct CDR3 sequences, 9.5% to 11% of them singletons. The sample consisted of whole blood, taken at baseline. The receptor set was obtained from an adult who was a healthcare worker with PCR-confirmed SARS-CoV-2 infection or an uninfected control (not recorded which).

Details on this clonotype: This may come from a read error, since a much larger clone is one base off. The chain employs TRBV7-2 and TRBJ1-1; D remains unclear. Germline lookup yields CDR1 SGHTA and CDR2 FQGNSA. This CDR3 region has 13 residues. Trimming cost V 1 base and J 1 base, with 4 bases left between them. CDR3 bases: TGTGCCAGCAGCTTAGACGCGAACACTGAAGCTTTCTTT. Protein sequence: CASSLDANTEAFF.

This clonotype was observed a few times. The V and J genes are TRBV6-1 and TRBJ2-1, with D perhaps TRBD2 (6 bases). Germline V gene sequence: CDR1 MNHNS, CDR2 SASEGT. V shed 4 bases and J shed 2 bases, with 9 bases lying between them. This CDR3 is built from 14 residues. CDR3 DNA: TGTGCCAGCAGTGGCACTAGCACCTACAATGAGCAGTTCTTC. Translation gives CASSGTSTYNEQFF.

The gene calls are TRBV29-1 and TRBJ1-2; tentatively, D is TRBD1 (6 bases). The CDR3 is 11 residues long. The ends were cut back, 6 bases at V and 5 bases at J, with 10 bases in the middle. The germline V gene has CDR1 SQVTM and CDR2 ANQGSEA. For the CDR3, the DNA is TGCAGCGTGGACAGAGTTTATGGCTACACCTTC. This gives the protein CSVDRVYGYTF.

This chain uses TRBV5-1 with TRBJ2-1; a possible D gene is TRBD1 (5 bases). CDR1 SGHRS and CDR2 YFSETQ come from the germline V gene. The CDR3 consists of 13 residues. V was trimmed by 2 bases and J by 7 bases, leaving 10 bases between them. CDR3 nucleotides: TGCGCCAGCAGCTTAGGGGTTGAGAATGAGCAGTTCTTC. Translated, it gives CASSLGVENEQFF.

The sample holds many counts of this clonotype. The chain is built from TRBV14 and TRBJ2-1; TRBD2 might be the D (6 bases). CDR1 and CDR2 (germline): SGHDN, FVKESK. The CDR3 extends over 16 amino acids. The V end was cut by 4 bases, the J end by 5 bases, with 18 bases between. Written as DNA, the CDR3 is TGTGCCAGCAGCCGATGGGGAACTAGCTACAACAATGAGCAGTTCTTC. It encodes CASSRWGTSYNNEQFF.

This clonotype came up many times. The rearrangement uses TRBV2 and TRBJ2-3; D gene uncertain. The CDR3 is 12 residues long. Trimming left V 3 bases short and J 0 bases short, with 1 base between. The germline V gene encodes CDR1 SNHLY and CDR2 FYNNEI. The CDR3 sequence: CASSDSTDTQYF. For the CDR3, the DNA is TGTGCCAGCAGTGACAGCACAGATACGCAGTATTTT.

The chain's CDR3 is CASSLGTAEQYF. The CDR3 DNA sequence: TGCGCCAGCAGCTTAGGGACAGCCGAGCAGTACTTC. The rearrangement joins TRBV5-1 to TRBJ2-7; 7 nucleotides agree with TRBD1. Per germline, CDR1 SGHRS and CDR2 YFSETQ. V gave up 2 bases and J gave up 6 bases; unmatched junction bases: 2. The length of the CDR3 is 12 residues. The whole variable domain, remainder taken from reference TRBV5-1 and TRBJ2-7, is KAGVTQTPRYLIKTRGQQVTLSCSPISGHRSVSWYQQTPGQGLQFLFEYFSETQRNKGNFPGRFSGRQFSNSRSEMNVSTLELGDSALYLCASSLGTAEQYFGPGTRLTVT.

The CDR3 DNA is TGTGCCAGCAGCTCCATTGGAAAAGCGGGGGGCTCTACAGATACGCAGTATTTT. Translation gives CASSSIGKAGGSTDTQYF. The chain is built from TRBV3-1 and TRBJ2-3; 9 positions agree with TRBD2. The germline gives CDR1 LGHDT, CDR2 YNNKEL (reference sequence). J gave up 3 bases and V 5 bases, and 15 bases lay outside the gene matches. This CDR3 region has 18 residues.

V usage is TRBV30 and J usage is TRBJ1-1; no firm D call. Germline V gives CDR1 GTSNPN, CDR2 SVGIG (reference sequence). V was cut by 2 bases and J by 4 bases, with 5 bases left in between. CDR3 length: 11 amino acids. The CDR3 DNA reads as TGTGCCTGGAGTCCGCGCACTGAAGCTTTCTTT. Protein product: CAWSPRTEAFF.

This clonotype was seen repeatedly, ten times or more. The chain uses TRBV3-1 and TRBJ1-5; D is ambiguous. The CDR3 length is 14 residues. V lost 0 bases to trimming and J lost 10 bases, with 13 bases between them. Germline CDR1 and CDR2: LGHDT and YNNKEL (reference sequence). Written as DNA, the CDR3 is TGTGCCAGCAGCCAAGATCATGGAGAACACCCCCAGCATTTT. It is translated as CASSQDHGEHPQHF.

The J gene is TRBJ2-3, the V gene TRBV7-2; 10 bases match TRBD2. V was clipped by 2 bases and J by 3 bases; unmatched bases: 2. Germline V gene data show CDR1 as SGHTA and CDR2 as FQGNSA. CDR3 length equals 15 residues. The CDR3 sequence: CASSLTGLATDTQYF. The CDR3 bases are TGTGCCAGCAGCTTAACGGGACTAGCGACAGATACGCAGTATTTT.

This clonotype came up a few times. V gene TRBV19 combines with J gene TRBJ1-2, with a weak D call TRBD1 (6 bases). V lost 5 bases and J 12 bases, leaving 16 bases between the germline ends. Looked up from germline, CDR1 is LNHDA and CDR2 is SQIVND (reference sequence). The CDR3 is 12 residues long. CDR3 amino acids: CASSSLQGINTF. The CDR3 DNA is TGTGCCAGTAGTTCATTACAGGGAATCAACACCTTC.

This clonotype turned up a few times. An end of the junction differs from the germline gene, which may be a read error. The chain couples TRBV28 to TRBJ2-7; 9 bases match TRBD1. The V gene's germline CDR1 is MDHEN and CDR2 SYDVKM. The CDR3 spans 15 residues. CDR3 nucleotides: TGTGCCAGCAAGCAAGGGGGACAGGGCGCCTACAAGCAGTACTTC. It is translated as CASKQGGQGAYKQYF.

This clonotype was seen ten or more times. The chain links TRBV29-1 to TRBJ2-1; 9 nucleotides match TRBD2. The V segment lost 4 bases and the J segment 3 bases; nucleotides outside the gene matches: 1. Germline V gene lookup returns CDR1 SQVTM and CDR2 ANQGSEA. The CDR3 is 13 residues long. The CDR3 sequence: CSVGLADYNEQFF. The CDR3 region has the DNA TGCAGCGTTGGACTAGCGGACTACAATGAGCAGTTCTTC.

CDR3 sequence reads: CASGMGLKSEQYF. The CDR3 DNA reads as TGTGCCAGTGGTATGGGGCTCAAGTCCGAGCAGTACTTC. This chain connects TRBV27 to TRBJ2-7; D possibly corresponds to TRBD1 (5 bases). Trimming removed 9 bases at V and 6 bases at J, with 18 bases between. The CDR3 is made up of 13 amino acids. Germline V gives CDR1 MNHEY, CDR2 SMNVEV (reference sequence).

This clonotype showed up many times. The J gene is TRBJ2-7, the V gene TRBV20-1; 9 bases line up with TRBD1. The CDR3 extends over 15 amino acids. The V and J ends lost 0 bases and 5 bases, in that order; junction bases with no gene match: 8. CDR1 DFQATT and CDR2 SNEGSKA come from the germline V gene (reference sequence). The CDR3 sequence: CSARDPRTGDDEQYF. The CDR3 coding sequence is TGCAGTGCTAGAGATCCACGGACAGGGGACGACGAGCAGTACTTC.

This clonotype was detected only once. The chain is built from TRBV30 and TRBJ2-4, with D tentatively TRBD2 (5 bases). Germline CDR1 GTSNPN, CDR2 SVGIG (reference sequence). V shed 5 bases and J shed 1 base, with 9 bases lying between them. This CDR3 is built from 13 residues. The DNA for the CDR3 is TGTGCCTGGGGCGGGTTGGCCAAAAACATTCAGTACTTC. Translated, it gives CAWGGLAKNIQYF.

This chain uses TRBV12-3 or TRBV12-4 with TRBJ2-7; the D gene is possibly TRBD1 (6 bases). V lost 5 bases, J lost 3 bases, and 14 bases lay in between. This CDR3 has 14 residues. This CDR3 is CASSGRHRDYEQYF. In DNA, the CDR3 is TGTGCCAGCAGTGGAAGACACAGGGACTACGAGCAGTACTTC.

This clonotype was seen just once. The rearrangement links TRBV6-6 to TRBJ1-2, with a possible D match to TRBD1 (6 bases). This CDR3 region has 13 residues. Per germline, CDR1 MNHNY and CDR2 SVGAGI (reference sequence). Trimming cost V 6 bases and J 2 bases, with 10 bases left between them. The DNA for the CDR3 is TGTGCCAGCAGCGAAACAGGGAACTATGGCTACACCTTC. It yields the protein CASSETGNYGYTF.

The table lists this clonotype with many counts. This rearrangement joins TRBV11-1 to TRBJ2-1, with unresolved D. Trimming left V 2 bases short and J 0 bases short, with 11 bases between. This CDR3 is 16 amino acids long. Per germline, CDR1 SGHAT and CDR2 FQDESV (reference sequence). The CDR3, as DNA: TGTGCCAGCAGCTTAAGGAGTGGCTCCTCCTACAATGAGCAGTTCTTC. Protein product: CASSLRSGSSYNEQFF.